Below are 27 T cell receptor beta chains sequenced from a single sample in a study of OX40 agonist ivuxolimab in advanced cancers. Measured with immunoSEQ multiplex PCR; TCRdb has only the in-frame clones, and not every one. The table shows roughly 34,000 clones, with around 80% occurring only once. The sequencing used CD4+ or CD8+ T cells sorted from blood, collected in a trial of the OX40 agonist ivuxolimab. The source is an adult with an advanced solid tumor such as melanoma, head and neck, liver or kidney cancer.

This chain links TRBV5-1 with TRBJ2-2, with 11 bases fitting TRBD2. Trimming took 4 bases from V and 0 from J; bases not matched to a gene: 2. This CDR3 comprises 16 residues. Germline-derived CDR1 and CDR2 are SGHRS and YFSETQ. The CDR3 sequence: CASSRSGGANTGELFF. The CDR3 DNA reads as TGCGCCAGCAGCCGTAGCGGGGGGGCGAACACCGGGGAGCTGTTTTTT. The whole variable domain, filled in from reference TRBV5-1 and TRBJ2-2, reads KAGVTQTPRYLIKTRGQQVTLSCSPISGHRSVSWYQQTPGQGLQFLFEYFSETQRNKGNFPGRFSGRQFSNSRSEMNVSTLELGDSALYLCASSRSGGANTGELFFGEGSRLTVL.

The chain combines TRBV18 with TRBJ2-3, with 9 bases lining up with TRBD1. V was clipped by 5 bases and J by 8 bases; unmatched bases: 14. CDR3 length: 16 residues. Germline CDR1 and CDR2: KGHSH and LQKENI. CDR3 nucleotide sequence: TGTGCCAGCTCAGCCACGACTATAACAGGGGGCGGTACGCAGTATTTT. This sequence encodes CASSATTITGGGTQYF.

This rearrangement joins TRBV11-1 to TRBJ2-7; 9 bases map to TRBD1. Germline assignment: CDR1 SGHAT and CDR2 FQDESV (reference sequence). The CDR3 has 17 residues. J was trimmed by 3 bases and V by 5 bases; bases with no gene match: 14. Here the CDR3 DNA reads TGTGCCAGCAGCCTAGTCACCTCCGGGACAGGGAACTACGAGCAGTACTTC. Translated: CASSLVTSGTGNYEQYF.

The CDR3 loop is CASTRDSGEISTEAFF. As DNA, the CDR3 is TGTGCCAGCACCCGGGACTCGGGTGAAATTTCCACTGAAGCTTTCTTT. V and J are TRBV9 and TRBJ1-1, with a tentative D call TRBD1 (5 bases). The CDR3 extends over 16 amino acids. Germline CDR1 SGDLS, CDR2 YYNGEE. V shed 6 bases and J shed 4 bases, with 22 bases lying between them.

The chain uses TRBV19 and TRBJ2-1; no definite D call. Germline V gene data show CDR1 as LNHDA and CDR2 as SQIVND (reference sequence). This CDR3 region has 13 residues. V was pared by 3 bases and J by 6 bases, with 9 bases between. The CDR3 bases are TGTGCCAGTAGTATTGCCAGAAGCAATGAGCAGTTCTTC. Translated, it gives CASSIARSNEQFF.

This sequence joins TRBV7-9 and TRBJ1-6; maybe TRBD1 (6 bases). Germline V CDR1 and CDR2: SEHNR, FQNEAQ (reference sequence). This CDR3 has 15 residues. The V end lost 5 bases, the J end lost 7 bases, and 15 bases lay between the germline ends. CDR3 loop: CASSARGGRNSPLHF. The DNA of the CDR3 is TGTGCCAGCAGCGCTAGGGGGGGGCGAAATTCACCCCTCCACTTT.

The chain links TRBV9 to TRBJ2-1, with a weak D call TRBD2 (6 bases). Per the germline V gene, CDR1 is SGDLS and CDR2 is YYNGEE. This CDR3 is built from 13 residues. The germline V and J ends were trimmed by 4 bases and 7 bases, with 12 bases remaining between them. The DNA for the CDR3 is TGTGCCAGCAGCATCGGGAGTCTGAATGAGCAGTTCTTC. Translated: CASSIGSLNEQFF. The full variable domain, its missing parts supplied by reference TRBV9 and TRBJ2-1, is DSGVTQTPKHLITATGQRVTLRCSPRSGDLSVYWYQQSLDQGLQFLIQYYNGEERAKGNILERFSAQQFPDLHSELNLSSLELGDSALYFCASSIGSLNEQFFGPGTRLTVL.

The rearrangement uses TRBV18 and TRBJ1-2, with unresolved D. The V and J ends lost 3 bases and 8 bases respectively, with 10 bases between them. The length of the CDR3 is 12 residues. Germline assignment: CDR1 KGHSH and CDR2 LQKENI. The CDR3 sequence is CASSPNQGGYTF. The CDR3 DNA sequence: TGTGCCAGCTCACCCAACCAAGGGGGCTACACCTTC.

CDR3 DNA: TGTGCCAGCAGCTCTGGACAGGAAGACACCATATATTTT. Its translation: CASSSGQEDTIYF. J is TRBJ1-3 and V is TRBV5-4, with 7 bases matching TRBD1. The germline V gene encodes CDR1 SGHNT and CDR2 YYREEE (reference sequence). CDR3 length: 13 residues. V lost 3 bases to trimming and J lost 8 bases; unmatched junction nucleotides: 5. The full variable domain, rest sourced from reference TRBV5-4 and TRBJ1-3, is ETGVTQSPTHLIKTRGQQVTLRCSSQSGHNTVSWYQQALGQGPQFIFQYYREEENGRGNFPPRFSGLQFPNYSSELNVNALELDDSALYLCASSSGQEDTIYFGEGSWLTVV.

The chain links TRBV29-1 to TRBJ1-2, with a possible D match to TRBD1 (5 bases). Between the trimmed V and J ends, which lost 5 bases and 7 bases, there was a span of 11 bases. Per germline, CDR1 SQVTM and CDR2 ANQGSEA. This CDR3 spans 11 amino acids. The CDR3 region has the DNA TGCAGCGTTTATCAGGGTGGTGGCTACACCTTC. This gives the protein CSVYQGGGYTF.

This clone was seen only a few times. CDR3 residues: CASSIQGPGNTIYF. CDR3 bases: TGTGCCAGCAGTATACAGGGACCTGGAAACACCATATATTTT. This chain connects TRBV9 to TRBJ1-3, with D possibly TRBD1 on 6 matching bases. Germline V CDR1 and CDR2: SGDLS, YYNGEE. V shed 5 bases and J shed 2 bases, with 11 bases lying between them. The CDR3 covers 14 residues.

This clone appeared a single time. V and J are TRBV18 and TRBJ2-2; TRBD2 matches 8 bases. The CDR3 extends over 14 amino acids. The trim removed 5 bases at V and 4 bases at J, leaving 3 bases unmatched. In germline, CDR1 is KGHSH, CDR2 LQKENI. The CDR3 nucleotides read TGTGCCAGCTCAGAGCGGGAGACCACCGGGGAGCTGTTTTTT. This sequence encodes CASSERETTGELFF.

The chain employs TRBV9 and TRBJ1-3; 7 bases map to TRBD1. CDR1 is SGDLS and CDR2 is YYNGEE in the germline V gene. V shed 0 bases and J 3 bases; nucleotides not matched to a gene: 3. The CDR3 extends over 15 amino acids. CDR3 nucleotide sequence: TGTGCCAGCAGCGTAGGACAGGGCGGTGGAAACACCATATATTTT. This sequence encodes CASSVGQGGGNTIYF.

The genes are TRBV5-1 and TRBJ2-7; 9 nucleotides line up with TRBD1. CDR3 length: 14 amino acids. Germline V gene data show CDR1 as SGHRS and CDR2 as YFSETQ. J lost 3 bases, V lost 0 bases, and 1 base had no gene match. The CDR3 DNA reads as TGCGCCAGCAGCTTGGTGGGACAGGGCTACGAGCAGTACTTC. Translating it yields CASSLVGQGYEQYF.

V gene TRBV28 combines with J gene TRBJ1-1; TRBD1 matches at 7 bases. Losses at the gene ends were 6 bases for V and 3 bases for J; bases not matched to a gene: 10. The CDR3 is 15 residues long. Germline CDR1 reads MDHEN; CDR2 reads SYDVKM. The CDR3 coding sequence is TGTGCCAGCAGACCGTCGGGACAGCGTGACACTGAAGCTTTCTTT. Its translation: CASRPSGQRDTEAFF. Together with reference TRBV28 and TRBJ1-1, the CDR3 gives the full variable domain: DVKVTQSSRYLVKRTGEKVFLECVQDMDHENMFWYRQDPGLGLRLIYFSYDVKMKEKGDIPEGYSVSREKKERFSLILESASTNQTSMYLCASRPSGQRDTEAFFGQGTRLTVV.

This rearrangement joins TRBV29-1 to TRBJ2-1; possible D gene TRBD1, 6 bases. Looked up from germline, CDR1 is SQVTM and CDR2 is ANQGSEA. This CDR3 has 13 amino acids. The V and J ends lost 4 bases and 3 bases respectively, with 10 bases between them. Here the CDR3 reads CSVGTAFYNEQFF. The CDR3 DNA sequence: TGCAGCGTTGGGACAGCCTTCTACAATGAGCAGTTCTTC.

CDR3 in amino acids: CSVANEKLFF. In DNA, the CDR3 is TGCAGCGTCGCTAATGAAAAACTGTTTTTT. The chain links TRBV29-1 to TRBJ1-4; no firm D call. Trimming shortened V by 6 bases and J by 3 bases, and 2 bases separated the two germline ends. The length of the CDR3 is 10 residues. Germline CDR1 reads SQVTM; CDR2 reads ANQGSEA.

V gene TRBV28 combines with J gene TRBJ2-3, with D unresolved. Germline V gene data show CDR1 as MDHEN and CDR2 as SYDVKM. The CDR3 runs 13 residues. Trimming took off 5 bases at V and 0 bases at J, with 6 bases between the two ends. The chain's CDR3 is CASSPQSTDTQYF. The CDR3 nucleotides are TGTGCCAGCAGTCCTCAGAGCACAGATACGCAGTATTTT.

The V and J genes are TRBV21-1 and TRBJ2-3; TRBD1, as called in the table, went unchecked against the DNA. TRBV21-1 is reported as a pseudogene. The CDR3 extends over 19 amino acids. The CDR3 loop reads CASHSARTGGGLRTDTQYF. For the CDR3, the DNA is TGTGCCAGCCATTCAGCGCGGACAGGGGGCGGACTACGCACAGATACGCAGTATTTT.

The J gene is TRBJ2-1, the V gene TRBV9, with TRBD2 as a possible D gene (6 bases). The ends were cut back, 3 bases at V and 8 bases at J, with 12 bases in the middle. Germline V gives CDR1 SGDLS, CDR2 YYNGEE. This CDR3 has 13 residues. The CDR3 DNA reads TGTGCCAGCAGCGAGCCCCCGGGGGATGAGCAGTTCTTC. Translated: CASSEPPGDEQFF.

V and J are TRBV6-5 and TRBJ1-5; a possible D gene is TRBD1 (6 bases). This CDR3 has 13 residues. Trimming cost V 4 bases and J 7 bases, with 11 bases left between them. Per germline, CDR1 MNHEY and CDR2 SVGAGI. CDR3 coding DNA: TGTGCCAGCAGTTCCAGGGGACGCCAGCCCCAGCATTTT. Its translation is CASSSRGRQPQHF.

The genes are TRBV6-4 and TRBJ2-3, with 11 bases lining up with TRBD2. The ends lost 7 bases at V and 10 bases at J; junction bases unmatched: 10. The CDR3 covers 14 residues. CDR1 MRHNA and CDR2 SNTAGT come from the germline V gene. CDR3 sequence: CASNPGASGGSQYF. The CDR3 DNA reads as TGTGCCAGCAACCCCGGGGCTAGCGGGGGGTCGCAGTATTTT.

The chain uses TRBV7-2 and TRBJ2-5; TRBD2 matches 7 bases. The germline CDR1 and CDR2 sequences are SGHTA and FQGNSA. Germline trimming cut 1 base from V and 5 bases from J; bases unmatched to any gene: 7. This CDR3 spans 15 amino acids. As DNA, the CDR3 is TGTGCCAGCAGCTTAGTGGGGGGGGTTCGGGAGACCCAGTACTTC. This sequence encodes CASSLVGGVRETQYF.

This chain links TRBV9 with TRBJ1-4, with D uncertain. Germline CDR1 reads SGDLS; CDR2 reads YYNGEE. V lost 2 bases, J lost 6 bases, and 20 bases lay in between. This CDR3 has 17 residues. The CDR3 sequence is CASSVGRVGGSDEKLFF. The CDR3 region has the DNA TGTGCCAGCAGCGTTGGGAGAGTAGGCGGGAGCGATGAAAAACTGTTTTTT.

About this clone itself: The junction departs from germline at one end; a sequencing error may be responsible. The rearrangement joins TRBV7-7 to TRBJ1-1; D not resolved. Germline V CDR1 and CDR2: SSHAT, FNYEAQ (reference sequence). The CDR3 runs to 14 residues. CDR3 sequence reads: CASSLVVLNTEAFF. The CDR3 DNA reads TGTGCTAGCAGCTTAGTGGTACTGAACACTGAAGCTTTCTTT.

The CDR3 here is CATSRDVVDGYTF. Here the CDR3 DNA reads TGTGCCACCAGCAGAGATGTAGTGGATGGCTACACCTTC. This sequence joins TRBV15 and TRBJ1-2; D is ambiguous. V was pared by 0 bases and J by 6 bases, with 8 bases between. The CDR3 contains 13 residues. The V gene's germline CDR1 is LNHNV and CDR2 YYDKDF (reference sequence). The full variable domain, in which reference TRBV15 and TRBJ1-2 provide the parts outside the CDR3, is DAMVIQNPRYQVTQFGKPVTLSCSQTLNHNVMYWYQQKSSQAPKLLFHYYDKDFNNEADTPDNFQSRRPNTSFCFLDIRSPGLGDTAMYLCATSRDVVDGYTFGSGTRLTVV.

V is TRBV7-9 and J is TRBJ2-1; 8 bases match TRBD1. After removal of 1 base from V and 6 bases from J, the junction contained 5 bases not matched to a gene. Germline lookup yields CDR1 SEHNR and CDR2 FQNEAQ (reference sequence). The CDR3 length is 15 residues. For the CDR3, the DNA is TGTGCCAGCAGCTTAGGGACAGGGACAGGCAATGAGCAGTTCTTC. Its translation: CASSLGTGTGNEQFF.